This is a list of T cell receptor beta chains from one sample in a study of cytomegalovirus exposure and HLA in healthy donors. Measured with immunoSEQ multiplex PCR; TCRdb has only the in-frame clones, and not every one. The sample consists of 100,000 to 150,000 clones, roughly 77% of them appearing once. The sequenced sample consisted of PBMCs. These receptors were obtained from a woman aged 40 to 50 in good health and CMV-seropositive. Both conserved end residues are part of each CDR3. D genes are given only for firm matches. Size is omitted from some rows. Given values are once, few, many or a class for expanded clones.

v_call	clone_size	j_call	d_call	cdr3_nt	cdr3_aa
TRBV7-8	-	TRBJ2-7	TRBD2	TGTGCCAGCAGCTTAGCCGGCGGGAGCTCCTACGAGCAGTACTTC	CASSLAGGSSYEQYF
TRBV2	-	TRBJ2-7	-	TGTGCCAGCAGCGCTACGGGAGATTGGAGCGGGCAGTACTTC	CASSATGDWSGQYF
TRBV28	-	TRBJ1-5	TRBD1	TGTGCCAGCAGGCGACAGGGGCTTGGCAATCAGCCCCAGCATTTT	CASRRQGLGNQPQHF
TRBV9	once	TRBJ1-4	TRBD1	TGTGCCAGCAGCTACCGACAGGGGGAAAATGAAAAACTGTTTTTT	CASSYRQGENEKLFF
TRBV5-1	-	TRBJ1-2	TRBD1	TGCGCCAGCAGCCCTGGGACAGTCGCCCGTGGCTACACCTTC	CASSPGTVARGYTF
TRBV7-7	-	TRBJ2-7	-	TGTGCTAGCAGCTGGAAACAGGGCTACGAGCAGTACTTC	CASSWKQGYEQYF
TRBV27	once	TRBJ2-5	TRBD2	TGTGCCAGCAGTTCCCGGACTAGCGGGAGGGTAGAGACCCAGTACTTC	CASSSRTSGRVETQYF
TRBV28	-	TRBJ1-1	-	TGTGCCAGTCCGGGTTCCAATATGAACACTGAAGCTTTCTTT	CASPGSNMNTEAFF
TRBV27	-	TRBJ2-7	-	TGTGCCAGCAGGGACCTAGCGCGAGTGTCGTACTTC	CASRDLARVSYF
TRBV18	-	TRBJ2-1	-	TGTGCCAGCTCACCCCTCTCAGCGGCCCTCGACTACAATGAGCAGTTCTTC	CASSPLSAALDYNEQFF
TRBV6-5	-	TRBJ2-7	-	TGTGCCAGCAGATCGGACATCTCCTACGAGCAGTACTTC	CASRSDISYEQYF
TRBV5-4	-	TRBJ2-3	-	TGTGCCAGCAGCTCAGGGTCGGCTAGCACAGATACGCAGTATTTT	CASSSGSASTDTQYF
TRBV7-2	-	TRBJ2-7	TRBD2	TGTGCCAGCAGCTCCCCGGGAGGACAACCCTACGAGCAGTACTTC	CASSSPGGQPYEQYF
TRBV7-4	-	TRBJ1-3	TRBD1	TGTGCCAGCAGCCGTAATAATCGGGACAGGGGTTTTGGAAACACCATATATTTT	CASSRNNRDRGFGNTIYF
TRBV7-3	-	TRBJ2-2	TRBD2	TGTGCCAGCAGCTTAATCGGGGCGGGAGTGAACACCGGGGAGCTGTTTTTT	CASSLIGAGVNTGELFF
TRBV6-6	-	TRBJ2-5	TRBD1	TGTGCCAGCAGTTGGGTCCAGGGGGAGCAGTACTTC	CASSWVQGEQYF
TRBV25-1	-	TRBJ2-3	TRBD1	TGTGCCAGCAGTGCGGGGAACAGGGGATGGACAGATACGCAGTATTTT	CASSAGNRGWTDTQYF
TRBV7-9	-	TRBJ1-5	TRBD1	TGTGCCAGCAGCATGGGGACAGGGGGCTGGAATCAGCCCCAGCATTTT	CASSMGTGGWNQPQHF
TRBV15	-	TRBJ1-1	-	TGTGCCACCAGCAGAGACGGTGCTACTGAAGCTTTCTTT	CATSRDGATEAFF
TRBV7-2	-	TRBJ1-3	-	TGTGCCAGCAGCTTAGACCAGGGTCTAACCATATATTTT	CASSLDQGLTIYF
TRBV9	once	TRBJ1-2	TRBD1	TGTGCCAGCAGCGTGGGACAGGGAGCTAACTATGGCTACACCTTC	CASSVGQGANYGYTF
TRBV27	-	TRBJ2-1	-	TGTGCCAGCAGTCTCCGGGACAGCCTCGGGGGCGGGCAGTTCTTC	CASSLRDSLGGGQFF
TRBV10-3	once	TRBJ2-7	-	TGTGCCTTGAGACCTAGCAGCTCAAGCTACGAGCAGTACTTC	CALRPSSSSYEQYF
TRBV7-2	-	TRBJ1-2	-	TGTGCCAGCAGCCTAATCTCGACAGATGGCTACACCTTC	CASSLISTDGYTF
TRBV25-1	-	TRBJ1-4	-	TGTGCCAGCAGTCCCTATCCCACGGGGGGGGATGAAAAACTGTTTTTT	CASSPYPTGGDEKLFF
TRBV27	-	TRBJ2-7	TRBD1	TGTGCCAGCAGGTGGGACAGGGGTTCCGAGCAGTACTTC	CASRWDRGSEQYF
TRBV4-1	once	TRBJ1-4	TRBD1	TGCGCCAGCAGCCATACAGGGGTTGGTAATGAAAAACTGTTTTTT	CASSHTGVGNEKLFF
TRBV5-1	-	TRBJ1-1	-	TGCGCCAGCAGCTTGAATAGTGCTCCATTCGGCACTGAAGCTTTCTTT	CASSLNSAPFGTEAFF
TRBV18	-	TRBJ2-2	TRBD1	TGTGCCAGCTCACCCGACAGGGGCAACACCGGGGAGCTGTTTTTT	CASSPDRGNTGELFF
TRBV29-1	once	TRBJ1-2	-	TGCAGCGTTGAAAGTGGGGTGGGGGGCTATGGCTACACCTTC	CSVESGVGGYGYTF
TRBV9	-	TRBJ2-1	TRBD2	TGTGCCAGCAGCAATGGACTAGCGGGGAACAATGAGCAGTTCTTC	CASSNGLAGNNEQFF
TRBV28	-	TRBJ1-5	-	TGTGCCAGCAGTTCGGGTCGGAATCAGCCCCAGCATTTT	CASSSGRNQPQHF
TRBV7-2	-	TRBJ1-1	-	TGTGCCAGCAGCCCCTTTGGAGGTGGACGCACTGAAGCTTTCTTT	CASSPFGGGRTEAFF
TRBV4-2	-	TRBJ1-2	-	TGTGCCAGCAGCCAAGATTCTGGCAGTGACTATGGCTACACCTTC	CASSQDSGSDYGYTF
TRBV15	once	TRBJ2-3	-	TGTGCCACCAGCAGAGTGACGGGAGTAGGTACAGATACGCAGTATTTT	CATSRVTGVGTDTQYF
TRBV7-3	-	TRBJ2-1	TRBD1	TGTGCCAGCAGCTCGGGACAGGGGGGCGATGAGCAGTTCTTC	CASSSGQGGDEQFF
TRBV5-8	-	TRBJ1-5	-	TGTGCCAGCAGCGCGGGACCGAATAGCAATCAGCCCCAGCATTTT	CASSAGPNSNQPQHF
TRBV6-5	-	TRBJ2-7	TRBD2	TGTGCCAGCAGTGCAATCGGGGGGGAGCAGTACTTC	CASSAIGGEQYF
TRBV9	-	TRBJ2-5	-	TGTGCCAGCAGCGTAGTGGAGGGGTGGGGGGAGACCCAGTACTTC	CASSVVEGWGETQYF
TRBV21-1	-	TRBJ2-5	-	TGTGCCAGCTCTAGCGGTAAAGAGACCCAGTACTTC	CASSSGKETQYF
TRBV9	-	TRBJ2-7	TRBD2	TGTGCCAGCAGCGTAGGAACTAGCGGGTTAAGCTCCTACGAGCAGTACTTC	CASSVGTSGLSSYEQYF
TRBV19	-	TRBJ1-1	TRBD1	TGTGCCAGTACCCGAACCCAGGGTTGGGCCTCCCAGGGGGCTGAAGCTTTCTTT	CASTRTQGWASQGAEAFF
TRBV5-1	-	TRBJ2-3	TRBD1	TGCGCCAGCAGCAAGCGCCGGGACAGGATCAATTTAGATACGCAGTATTTT	CASSKRRDRINLDTQYF
TRBV29-1	-	TRBJ1-1	-	TGCAGCGTTGGTGTGGTCGGGAACACTGAAGCTTTCTTT	CSVGVVGNTEAFF
TRBV11-3	once	TRBJ1-1	TRBD1	TGTGCCAGCAGTGACGGAGGGACAGGGAACACTGAAGCTTTCTTT	CASSDGGTGNTEAFF
TRBV7-9	-	TRBJ1-1	-	TGTGCCAGCCGGCTGGGGGGTGAGGCTGAAGCTTTCTTT	CASRLGGEAEAFF
TRBV11-3	-	TRBJ2-1	TRBD2	TGTGCCAGCAGCCGTTCCCAACTAGCGGGAGCGTACAATGAGCAGTTCTTC	CASSRSQLAGAYNEQFF
TRBV7-2	few	TRBJ2-5	TRBD2	TGTGCCAGCAGGGAACCGGGACTAGCGGCCCAAGAGACCCAGTACTTC	CASREPGLAAQETQYF
TRBV5-4	-	TRBJ1-4	-	TGTGCCAGCAGCTTCGAGGATGAAAAACTGTTTTTT	CASSFEDEKLFF